The T cell receptor beta chain described here comes from a study of T cell changes during pregnancy in multiple sclerosis. Clones were sequenced by immunoSEQ multiplex PCR, and TCRdb holds only the in-frame ones, with some missing. The top ten clones hold around 0.49% of a sample with about 40,000 clones, 80% to 90% of them seen once. The receptor was derived from a female donor with multiple sclerosis, enrolled in a pregnancy study. The material sequenced was CD4+ T cells from peripheral blood mononuclear cells, taken in the first trimester of pregnancy.

CDR3 region: CASSALNRGPRREKLFF. In DNA form, the CDR3 reads TGTGCCAGCTCAGCCCTTAACAGGGGACCCCGTCGGGAAAAACTGTTTTTT. The chain joins TRBV18 to TRBJ1-4; 7 bases are a match to TRBD1. The CDR3 sequence is 17 residues long. The germline CDR1 and CDR2 sequences are KGHSH and LQKENI. V shed 5 bases, J shed 8 bases, and the junction held 17 bases outside the gene matches. Drawing the rest from reference TRBV18 and TRBJ1-4, the complete variable domain is NAGVMQNPRHLVRRRGQEARLRCSPMKGHSHVYWYRQLPEEGLKFMVYLQKENIIDESGMPKERFSAEFPKEGPSILRIQQVVRGDSAAYFCASSALNRGPRREKLFFGSGTQLSVL.